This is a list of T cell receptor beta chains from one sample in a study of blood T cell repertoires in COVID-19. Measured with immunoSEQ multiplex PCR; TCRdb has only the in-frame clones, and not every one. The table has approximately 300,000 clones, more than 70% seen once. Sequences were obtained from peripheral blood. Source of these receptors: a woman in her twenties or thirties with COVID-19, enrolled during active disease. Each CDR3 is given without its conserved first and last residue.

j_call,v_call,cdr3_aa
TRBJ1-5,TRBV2,ASSESGGGRWQPQH
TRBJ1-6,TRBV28,ASSLPQGLGSYNSPLH
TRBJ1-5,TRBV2,ASSGGGGNQPQH
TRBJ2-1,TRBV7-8,ASSSRDSHREQF
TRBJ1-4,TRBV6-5,ASSYSEVSRGEKLF
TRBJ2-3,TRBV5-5,ASSFMARASTDTQY
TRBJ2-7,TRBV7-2,ASSSGQGFDEQY
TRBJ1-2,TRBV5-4,ASSLGPSGQGNYGYT
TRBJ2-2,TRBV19,ASSALVSANTGELF
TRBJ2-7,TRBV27,ASSVGQSSHEQY
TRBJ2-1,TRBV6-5,ASKWTSGSYNEQF
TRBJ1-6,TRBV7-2,ASSPRPGGTHSPLH
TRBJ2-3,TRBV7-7,ASSLASGRGTDTQY
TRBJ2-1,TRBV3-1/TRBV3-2,ASSQAEPSHNEQF
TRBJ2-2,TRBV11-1,ASSLAGQNTGELF
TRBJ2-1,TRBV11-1,ASSRDTNEQF
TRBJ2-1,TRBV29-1,SVVPGNNEQF
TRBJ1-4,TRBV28,ASSPLTGVNEKLF
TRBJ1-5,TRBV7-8,ASSLGGSGQPQH
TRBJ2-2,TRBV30,AWSGDGRGPGELF
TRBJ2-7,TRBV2,ASSRGRGEQY
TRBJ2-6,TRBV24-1,ATSTPFSGANVLT
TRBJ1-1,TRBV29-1,SVEQSNTEAF
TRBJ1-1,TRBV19,ASGRAGTEAF
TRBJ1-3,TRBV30,AWISGGNTIY
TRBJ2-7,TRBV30,AWSELVSGEQY
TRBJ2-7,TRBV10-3,AISPTGGYEQY
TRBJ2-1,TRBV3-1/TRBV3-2,ASSQGFDYSYNEQF
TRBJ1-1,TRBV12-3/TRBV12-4,ASTLAATGEAF
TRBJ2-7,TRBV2,ASSEAGSASYEQY
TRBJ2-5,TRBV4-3,ASSQLAGQETQY
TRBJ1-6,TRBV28,ASGPAGVSPLH
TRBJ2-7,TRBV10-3,AISELGGESYEQY
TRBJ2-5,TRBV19,ASSSLGTRQETQY
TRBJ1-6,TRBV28,ASTLTGGNSPLH
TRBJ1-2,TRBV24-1,ATSDAKTGGYGGYT
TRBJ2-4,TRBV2,ASRLAVKNIQY
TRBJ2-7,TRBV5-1,ASSLGFGSSYEQY
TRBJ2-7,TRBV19,ASSTRGAGPAYEQY
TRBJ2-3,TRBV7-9,ASSWDISTDTQY
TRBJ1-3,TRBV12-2,ASRSRDREGNTIY
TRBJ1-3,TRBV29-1,SVDTGNTIY
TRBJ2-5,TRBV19,ASSKVLRRYQETQY
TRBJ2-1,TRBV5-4,ASSSRQTYNEQF
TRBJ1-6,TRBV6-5,ASSRGLGSPLH
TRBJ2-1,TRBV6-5,ASKGLAGAQGEQF
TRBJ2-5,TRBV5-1,ASSTGTTNQQETQY
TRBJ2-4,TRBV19,ASSLAPKNIQY
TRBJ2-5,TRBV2,ASSQSLQGALKTQY
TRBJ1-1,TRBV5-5,ASSRVGREDTEAF